The present T cell receptor beta chain was sequenced within a study of CD8 T cells in ankylosing spondylitis. Study-level points and caveats: With a CD8+ phenotype, disease-linked clones were relatively rare in peripheral blood. Significant enrichment of disease-linked clones was reported in matched ankylosing spondylitis synovial fluid. Typical of ankylosing spondylitis blood, it appeared, was a TCR beta motif of fewer than 10 highly homologous variants.

Using its own MiXCR run on the 5' RACE reads, TCRdb lists one record per CDR3 protein. The sample lists over 130,000 distinct CDR3 sequences; roughly 44% were seen once. In this sample, this clonotype turned up a few times. Its antigen remains unknown. The sequence derives from a male donor with ankylosing spondylitis. Material for sequencing was synovial fluid, either unsorted or a sorted T cell fraction (not recorded which).

The CDR3 DNA reads TGCGCCAGCAGCCAAGATGGGGTGTTGTACCGGAATGAAAAACTGTTTTTT. The encoded protein is CASSQDGVLYRNEKLFF. This sequence joins TRBV4-1 and TRBJ1-4; no reliable D call. The ends were cut back, 0 bases at V and 5 bases at J, with 16 bases in the middle. CDR1 is MGHRA and CDR2 is YSYEKL in the germline V gene. The CDR3 is made up of 17 amino acids.